The entry below gives a single T cell receptor beta chain sequence along with its context. This clone's antigen is unknown. The input lacks base qualities; no much larger clone sits a single base away. Donors formed part of the validation cohort, which comprised some 120 subjects and was distinct from the first cohort of some 700 subjects. Receptor amplification or capture employed the immunoSEQ multiplex PCR assay. The authors processed their data as follows. A statistical classification framework was built to diagnose cytomegalovirus status from the catalog of TCR beta chain sequences. What TCRdb holds here is the immuneACCESS table cut down to in-frame rearrangements. Part of the clones is not present; checked against another copy, under half of the missing clones reflect an unresolved V gene, and the others are unexplained. Clonal size and the V and J genes are those of that table, whereas D and trimming came from the DNA. The sample table records fewer than 400,000 clones; around 86% of these occur just once. The ten most abundant clones make up about 0.8% of the sample.

The CDR3 contains 15 residues, cysteine and phenylalanine counted. Just the 45-base CDR3 DNA is kept, in frame starting at base 1. The germline V gene provides CDR1 SGHRS and CDR2 YFSETQ. The V end gives up 4 bases and the J end 9 bases, leaving 14 bases in the junction not matched to a gene. The sample originates from a study of cytomegalovirus exposure and HLA in healthy donors (TCRdb year 2017). Broadly, across the study: The roughly 650 repertoires of the first cohort and the roughly 120 validation repertoires were produced on the same platform, according to a later analysis. To predict cytomegalovirus infection status, the study brought together high-throughput TCR immunosequencing, statistical association of individual TCRs with disease status, and machine learning. Besides the first cohort of some 670 subjects, a separate validation cohort made up of about 120 different subjects was used. The aim of the study was to test whether cataloging public T cell receptors could identify signatures of past pathogen exposure. What the work shows at the level of the full study, not this receptor alone: A total of 164 TCR beta chains were listed by the study as associated with cytomegalovirus. Cytomegalovirus status was reported to be diagnosed by the classifier with high specificity and sensitivity in both the original and validation cohorts. In vitro tests confirmed that a few of the cytomegalovirus-associated TCR beta chains recognize cytomegalovirus antigens. Subsequent analysis determined that TCRs grouped into clusters in the first cohort also showed a tendency toward co-occurrence across the 120 validation repertoires, and approximately 94% of cluster scores exceeded 0. Across donors, most TCR sequences were observed very rarely, whereas some public TCRs were present in many individuals. The validation cohort had no HLA typing available for a later analysis, so co-occurrence within that cohort was assessed over all 120 or so repertoires. The authors suggested that the approach could potentially be extended to other disease states and immunological phenotypes.

This clonotype was sampled from a woman younger than 35 in good health and CMV-seronegative. This receptor chain uses TRBV5-1 and TRBJ1-2; TRBD1 fits 8 bases in the junction. The sequenced sample consisted of PBMCs. The CDR3 reads CASSPGQVRVWSYTF. At the DNA level, the sequence is TGCGCCAGCAGCCCGGGACAGGTCCGGGTCTGGAGCTACACCTTC.